This T cell receptor (beta chain) was sequenced during a study of CD8+ T cells in alopecia areata (dated by TCRdb to the late 2010s). Concerning the study at large: The treated patients took part in an open-label pilot trial in which moderate-to-severe alopecia areata was treated with oral tofacitinib at 5 to 10 mg twice daily. TCRbeta CDR3 regions were amplified by immunoSEQ multiplex PCR with 35 Vbeta forward and 13 Jbeta reverse primers. To study T cell clonal expansion in alopecia areata, the researchers applied high-throughput TCRbeta sequencing to both the C3H/HeJ mouse model and human patients. Tofacitinib was given for 6 to 18 months, followed by 6 months of follow-up off drug to assess delayed response and recurrence. Scalp clonality was compared across normal scalp (n=4), patchy alopecia areata scalp (n=8), and alopecia totalis/universalis scalp (n=8). On the human side, TCRbeta sequencing was run on scalp tissue and on sorted CD4+ and CD8+ peripheral blood T cells from healthy controls and from alopecia areata patients with either patchy or totalis/universalis disease. Tofacitinib-treated patients had biopsies at baseline and at 4 and 24 weeks of treatment, with a later scalp biopsy in several patients. RNA was obtained with the PAXgene miRNA kit for fixed scalp, the miRNeasy kit for PBMCs, and the RNeasy kit for mouse skin.

From a lookup of the germline V gene, CDR1 and CDR2 are SQVTM and ANQGSEA. Trimming removed 7 bases from V and 4 bases from J, leaving 14 bases between the germline ends. Counted from cysteine to phenylalanine, this CDR3 has 13 amino acids. The read is trimmed to its CDR3 DNA, 39 bases read in frame from base 1. Points on this clone: Its recognized antigen is unknown. The sample holds no much larger clone one base away, and base qualities are not on file.

Receptor libraries were prepared by the immunoSEQ multiplex PCR assay. RNA was extracted from all samples and reverse transcribed into cDNA as template for TCR sequencing. First-strand cDNA was synthesized with SuperScript III using a 2:1 mix of oligo-dT and random hexamers. A synthetic immune receptor repertoire was used to gauge amplification bias, and whatever bias remained was removed computationally. The authors processed their data as follows. Raw reads were preprocessed to remove errors, and CDR3 was defined according to IMGT conventions as the region from the conserved cysteine to phenylalanine. Clonality was computed as 1 minus the Shannon entropy, with the entropy normalized by log2 of the number of productive unique TCRs. Whether each scalp clone was CD4 or CD8 was inferred by checking scalp TCRbeta sequences against the CD4 and CD8 repertoires from sorted blood. TCRdb provides this immuneACCESS table in a form limited to in-frame rearrangements. Some clones are lacking; in checked studies, under half of them reflect an unresolved V gene, and why the rest are absent is not known. For V, J and clone size, that table is used; D and trimming come from the DNA. The sample table records some 170,000 clones; around 60% of these occur just once. The ten biggest clones cover roughly 14% of the sample.

The label giving this sample's time point can be read as: baseline before oral tofacitinib. From alopecia areata patients, peripheral blood was collected along with lesional scalp punch biopsies. PBMCs were isolated by density centrifugation and stained for CD3, CD4 and CD8, and CD4+ and CD8+ T cells were sorted on a FACSAria. Overall results and qualifications from the work: Resident alphabeta T cells in normal human skin are also sequenced, complicating scalp TCR repertoire analysis, unlike mouse skin dominated by gammadelta T cells. Lesional scalp, especially in alopecia totalis/universalis, showed higher clonality and more expanded CD8+ clones than normal scalp, suggesting antigenic drive. Compared with mice, TCR sequences shared between patients were less clear, possibly partly because of HLA diversity across the patient population.

The sequence was collected from a human donor with alopecia areata. The specimen was CD4+ T cells sorted from blood, collected at week 0. This receptor chain uses TRBV29-1 and TRBJ1-5; TRBD1 is a possible D gene, resting on 5 matching bases. The CDR3 region reads CSARGDRNQPQHF. The DNA reads as follows: TGCAGCGCTAGGGGCGACAGAAATCAGCCCCAGCATTTT.